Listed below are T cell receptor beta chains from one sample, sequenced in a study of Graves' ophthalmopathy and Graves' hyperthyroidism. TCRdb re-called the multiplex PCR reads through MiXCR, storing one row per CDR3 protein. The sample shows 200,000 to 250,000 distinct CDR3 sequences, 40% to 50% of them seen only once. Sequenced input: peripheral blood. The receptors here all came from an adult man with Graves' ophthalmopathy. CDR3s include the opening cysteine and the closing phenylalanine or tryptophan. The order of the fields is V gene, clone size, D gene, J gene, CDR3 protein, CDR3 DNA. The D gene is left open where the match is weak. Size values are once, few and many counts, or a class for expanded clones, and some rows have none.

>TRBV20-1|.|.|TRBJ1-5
CSARIRDVSNQPQHF
TGCAGTGCTAGGATCCGGGACGTTAGCAATCAGCCCCAGCATTTT
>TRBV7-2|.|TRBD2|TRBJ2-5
CASSLPGLAGVETQYF
TGTGCCAGCAGCCTCCCGGGACTAGCGGGAGTAGAGACCCAGTACTTC
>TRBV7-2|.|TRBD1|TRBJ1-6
CASSPGGPRSYNSPLHF
TGTGCCAGCAGCCCAGGGGGCCCGCGCTCCTATAATTCACCCCTCCACTTT
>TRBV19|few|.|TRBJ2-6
CASSGTNSGANVLTF
TGTGCCAGTAGTGGGACCAACTCTGGGGCCAACGTCCTGACTTTC
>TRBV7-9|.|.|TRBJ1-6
CASVGGTGYNSPLHF
TGTGCCAGCGTCGGGGGGACGGGGTATAATTCACCCCTCCACTTT
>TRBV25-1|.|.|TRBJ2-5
CATRDTWSETQYF
TGTGCCACAAGGGACACCTGGTCGGAGACCCAGTACTTC
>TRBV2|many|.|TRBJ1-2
CASRFNSDSYGYTF
TGTGCCAGCAGATTTAACAGCGATTCCTATGGCTACACCTTC
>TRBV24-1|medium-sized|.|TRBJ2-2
CATAQGRELFF
TGTGCCACTGCTCAGGGAAGGGAGCTGTTTTTT
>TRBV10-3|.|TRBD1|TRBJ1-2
CAISERQGVNYGYTF
TGTGCCATCAGTGAGAGACAGGGGGTTAACTATGGCTACACCTTC
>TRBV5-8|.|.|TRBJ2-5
CASSQDSGRKTQYF
TGCGCCAGCAGCCAAGATTCCGGGAGAAAGACCCAGTACTTC
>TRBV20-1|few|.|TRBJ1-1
CSAREGANLNTEAFF
TGCAGTGCTAGAGAGGGGGCGAATTTGAACACTGAAGCTTTCTTT
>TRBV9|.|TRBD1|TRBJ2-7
CASGGTGSYEQYF
TGTGCCAGCGGCGGGACAGGGTCCTACGAGCAGTACTTC
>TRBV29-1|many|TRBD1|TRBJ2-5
CSAEGQGGETQYF
TGCAGCGCCGAGGGACAGGGGGGGGAGACCCAGTACTTC
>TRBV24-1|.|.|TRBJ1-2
CATSDSGRRAMGYTF
TGTGCCACCAGTGATTCGGGACGGAGAGCTATGGGCTACACCTTC
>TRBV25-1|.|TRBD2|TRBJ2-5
CASTKAGGPETQYF
TGTGCCAGCACGAAGGCGGGAGGGCCGGAGACCCAGTACTTC
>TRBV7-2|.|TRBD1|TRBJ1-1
CASSQAAGGEAFF
TGTGCCAGCAGCCAAGCGGCAGGGGGTGAAGCTTTCTTT
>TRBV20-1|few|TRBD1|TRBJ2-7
CSAREFYGDRGPAWTYEQYF
TGCAGTGCTAGAGAATTCTATGGGGACAGGGGGCCAGCTTGGACCTACGAGCAGTACTTC
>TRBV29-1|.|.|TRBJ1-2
CSVELRGDGYTF
TGCAGCGTTGAACTCCGGGGAGATGGCTACACCTTC
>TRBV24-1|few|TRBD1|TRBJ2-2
CATSGDSHTGELFF
TGTGCCACCAGTGGGGACAGTCATACCGGGGAGCTGTTTTTT
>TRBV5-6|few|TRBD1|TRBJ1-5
CASSFRDRNQPQHF
TGTGCCAGCAGCTTCCGGGACAGAAATCAGCCCCAGCATTTT
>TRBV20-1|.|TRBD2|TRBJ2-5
CSASGTSGSAQETQYF
TGCAGTGCCTCCGGGACTAGCGGGAGCGCCCAAGAGACCCAGTACTTC
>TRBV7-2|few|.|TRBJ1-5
CASSLSRGGNQPQHF
TGTGCCAGCAGCTTAAGTCGGGGAGGCAATCAGCCCCAGCATTTT
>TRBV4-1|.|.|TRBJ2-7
CASSQDGTEQYF
TGCGCCAGCAGCCAAGATGGCACCGAGCAGTACTTC
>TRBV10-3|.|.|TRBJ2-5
CAISQGSRETQYF
TGTGCCATCAGCCAGGGGAGCCGCGAGACCCAGTACTTC
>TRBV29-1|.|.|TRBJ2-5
CSVPSPRIETQYF
TGCAGCGTGCCAAGTCCGAGAATAGAGACCCAGTACTTC
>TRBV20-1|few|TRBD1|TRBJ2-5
CSASPRQGAGETQYF
TGCAGTGCTAGCCCAAGGCAGGGGGCAGGGGAGACCCAGTACTTC
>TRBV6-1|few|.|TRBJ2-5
CASSRPRTAQETQYF
TGTGCCAGCAGCCGACCCCGGACGGCGCAAGAGACCCAGTACTTC
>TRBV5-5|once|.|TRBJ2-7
CASSQTGQGSYEQYF
TGTGCCAGCAGCCAAACGGGGCAGGGCTCCTACGAGCAGTACTTC
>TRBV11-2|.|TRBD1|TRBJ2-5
CASSLGETGQETQYF
TGTGCCAGCAGCTTAGGAGAGACAGGGCAAGAGACCCAGTACTTC
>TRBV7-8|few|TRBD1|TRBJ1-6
CASSLLRQGDSPLHF
TGTGCCAGCAGCTTACTCCGACAGGGAGATTCACCCCTCCACTTT